This TCR beta chain derives from a study of control samples from healthy donors and cancer patients. Assay: immunoSEQ multiplex PCR; the TCRdb copy retains only in-frame clones and omits some. Among some 95,000 clones, over 60% were seen once, and the ten largest hold roughly a tenth. The CDR3 loop spans 13 amino acids. V was pared by 6 bases and J by 0 bases, with 9 bases between. Germline V gene data show CDR1 as SQVTM and CDR2 as ANQGSEA. The V and J genes are TRBV29-1 and TRBJ1-3; no firm D call. The sequence was collected from a woman in her twenties or thirties in good health. The material sequenced was blood. This chain's CDR3 is CSVRPASGNTIYF. Here the CDR3 DNA reads TGCAGCGTGAGACCTGCCTCTGGAAACACCATATATTTT.